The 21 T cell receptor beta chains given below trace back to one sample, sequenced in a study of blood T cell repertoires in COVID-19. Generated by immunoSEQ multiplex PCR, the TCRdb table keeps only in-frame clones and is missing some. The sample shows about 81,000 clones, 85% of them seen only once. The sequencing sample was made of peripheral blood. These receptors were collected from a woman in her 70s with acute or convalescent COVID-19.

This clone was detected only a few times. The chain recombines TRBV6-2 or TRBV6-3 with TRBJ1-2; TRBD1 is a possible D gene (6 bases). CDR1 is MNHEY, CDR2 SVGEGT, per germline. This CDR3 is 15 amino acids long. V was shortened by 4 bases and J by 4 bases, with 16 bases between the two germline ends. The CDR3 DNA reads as TGTGCCAGCAGTTTTATTTCCGGGACACCCTATGGCTACACCTTC. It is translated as CASSFISGTPYGYTF.

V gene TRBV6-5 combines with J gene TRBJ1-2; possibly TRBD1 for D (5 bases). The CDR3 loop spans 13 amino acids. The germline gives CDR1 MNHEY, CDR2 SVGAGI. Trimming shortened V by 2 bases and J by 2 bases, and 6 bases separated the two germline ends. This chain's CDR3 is CASSYDSNYGYTF. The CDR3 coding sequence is TGTGCCAGCAGTTACGACAGCAACTATGGCTACACCTTC.

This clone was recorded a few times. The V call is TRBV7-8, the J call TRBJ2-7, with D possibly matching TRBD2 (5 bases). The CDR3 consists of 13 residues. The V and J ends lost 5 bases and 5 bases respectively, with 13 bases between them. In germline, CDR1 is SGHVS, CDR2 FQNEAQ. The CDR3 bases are TGTGCCAGCAGCCCTGTAAGAGGGAACGAGCAGTACGTC. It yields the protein CASSPVRGNEQYV.

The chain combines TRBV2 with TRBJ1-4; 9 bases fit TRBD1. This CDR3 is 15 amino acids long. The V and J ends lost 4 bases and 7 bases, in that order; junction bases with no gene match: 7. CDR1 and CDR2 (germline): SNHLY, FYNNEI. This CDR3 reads CASSATGGEGEKLFF. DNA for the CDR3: TGTGCCAGCAGTGCAACAGGGGGCGAAGGTGAAAAACTGTTTTTT.

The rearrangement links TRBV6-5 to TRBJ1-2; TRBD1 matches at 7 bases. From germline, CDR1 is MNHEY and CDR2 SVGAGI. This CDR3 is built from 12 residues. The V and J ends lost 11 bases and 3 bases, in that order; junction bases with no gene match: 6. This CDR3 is CAAPGTDYGYTF. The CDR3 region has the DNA TGTGCCGCTCCCGGGACAGACTATGGCTACACCTTC.

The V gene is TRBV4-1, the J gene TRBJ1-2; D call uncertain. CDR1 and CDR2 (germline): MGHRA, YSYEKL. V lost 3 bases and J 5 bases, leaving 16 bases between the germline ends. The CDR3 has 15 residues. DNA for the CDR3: TGCGCCAGCAGCCACTCCGGGAAGGGAGGGTATGGCTACACCTTC. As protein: CASSHSGKGGYGYTF.

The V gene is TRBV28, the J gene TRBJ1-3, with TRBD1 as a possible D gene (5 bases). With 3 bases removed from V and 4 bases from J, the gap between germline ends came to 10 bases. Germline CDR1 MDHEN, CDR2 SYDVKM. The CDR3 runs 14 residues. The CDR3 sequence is CASSLGGLGNTIYF. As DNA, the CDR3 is TGTGCCAGCAGTTTGGGGGGTTTAGGAAACACCATATATTTT.

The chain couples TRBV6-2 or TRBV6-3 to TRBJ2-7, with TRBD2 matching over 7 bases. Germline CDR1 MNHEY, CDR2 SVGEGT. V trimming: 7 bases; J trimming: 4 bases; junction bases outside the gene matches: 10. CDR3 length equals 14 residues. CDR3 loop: CASTPRGGRYEQYV. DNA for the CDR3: TGTGCCAGCACCCCCCGGGGAGGGAGGTACGAGCAGTACGTC.

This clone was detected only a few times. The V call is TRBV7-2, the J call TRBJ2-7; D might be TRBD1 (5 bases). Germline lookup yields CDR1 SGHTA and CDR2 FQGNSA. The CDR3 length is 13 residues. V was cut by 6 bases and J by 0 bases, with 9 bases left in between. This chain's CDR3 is CASSKQASYEQYV. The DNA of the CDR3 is TGTGCCAGCAGTAAACAGGCCTCCTACGAGCAGTACGTC.

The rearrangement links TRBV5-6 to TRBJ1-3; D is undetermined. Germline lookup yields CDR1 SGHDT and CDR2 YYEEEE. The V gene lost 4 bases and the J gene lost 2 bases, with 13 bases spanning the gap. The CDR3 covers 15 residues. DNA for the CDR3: TGTGCCAGCAGCCCGGGGATGGCGACTGGAAACACCATATATTTT. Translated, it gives CASSPGMATGNTIYF.

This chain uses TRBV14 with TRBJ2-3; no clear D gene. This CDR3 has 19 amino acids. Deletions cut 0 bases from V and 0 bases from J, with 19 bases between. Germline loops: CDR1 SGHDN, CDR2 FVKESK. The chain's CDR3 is CASSQEPTAQITSTDTQYF. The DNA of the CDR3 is TGTGCCAGCAGCCAAGAGCCTACAGCCCAGATTACAAGCACAGATACGCAGTATTTT.

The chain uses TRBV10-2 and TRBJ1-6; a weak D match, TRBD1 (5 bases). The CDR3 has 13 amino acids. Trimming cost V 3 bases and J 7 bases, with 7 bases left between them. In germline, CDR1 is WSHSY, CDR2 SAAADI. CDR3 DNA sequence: TGCGCCAGCAGTGACGGGGGGAATTCACCCCTCCACTTT. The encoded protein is CASSDGGNSPLHF.

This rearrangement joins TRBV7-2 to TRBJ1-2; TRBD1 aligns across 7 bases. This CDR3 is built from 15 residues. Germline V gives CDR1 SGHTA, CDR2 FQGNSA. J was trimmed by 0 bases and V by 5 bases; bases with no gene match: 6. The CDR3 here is CASSKDRVTNYGYTF. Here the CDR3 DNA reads TGTGCCAGCAGCAAAGACAGGGTAACTAACTATGGCTACACCTTC.

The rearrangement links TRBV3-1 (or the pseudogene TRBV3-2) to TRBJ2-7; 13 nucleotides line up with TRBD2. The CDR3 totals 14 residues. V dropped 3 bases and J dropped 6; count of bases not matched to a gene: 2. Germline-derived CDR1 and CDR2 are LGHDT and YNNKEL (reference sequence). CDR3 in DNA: TGTGCCAGCAGCCAGGGACTAGCGGGGAGCGAGCAGTACGTC. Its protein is CASSQGLAGSEQYV.

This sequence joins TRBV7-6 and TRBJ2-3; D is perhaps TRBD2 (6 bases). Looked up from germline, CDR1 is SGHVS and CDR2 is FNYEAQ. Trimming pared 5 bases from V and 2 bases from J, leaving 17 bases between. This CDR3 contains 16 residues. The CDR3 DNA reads TGTGCCAGCAGCCCGGCGGGGAGGCGTCACACAGATACGCAGTATTTT. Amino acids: CASSPAGRRHTDTQYF.

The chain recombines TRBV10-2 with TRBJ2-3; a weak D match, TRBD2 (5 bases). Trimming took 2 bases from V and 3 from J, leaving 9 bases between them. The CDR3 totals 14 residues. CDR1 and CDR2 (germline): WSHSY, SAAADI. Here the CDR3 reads CASSETRNTDTQYF. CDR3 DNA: TGCGCCAGCAGTGAGACTAGAAATACAGATACGCAGTATTTT.

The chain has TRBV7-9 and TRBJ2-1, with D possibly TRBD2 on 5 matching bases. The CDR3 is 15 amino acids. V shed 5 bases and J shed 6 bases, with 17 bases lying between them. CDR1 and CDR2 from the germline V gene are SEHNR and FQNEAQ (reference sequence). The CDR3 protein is CASSANPGYSNEQFF. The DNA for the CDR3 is TGTGCCAGCAGCGCTAATCCGGGGTACAGCAATGAGCAGTTCTTC. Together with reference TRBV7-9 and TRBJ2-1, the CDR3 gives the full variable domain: DTGVSQNPRHKITKRGQNVTFRCDPISEHNRLYWYRQTLGQGPEFLTYFQNEAQLEKSRLLSDRFSAERPKGSFSTLEIQRTEQGDSAMYLCASSANPGYSNEQFFGPGTRLTVL.

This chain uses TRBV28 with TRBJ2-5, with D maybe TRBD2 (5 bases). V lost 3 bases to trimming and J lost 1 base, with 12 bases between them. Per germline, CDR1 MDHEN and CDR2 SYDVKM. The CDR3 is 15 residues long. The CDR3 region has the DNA TGTGCCAGCAGTTTGTCGCTTGGGAGCCAAGAGACCCAGTACTTC. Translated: CASSLSLGSQETQYF.

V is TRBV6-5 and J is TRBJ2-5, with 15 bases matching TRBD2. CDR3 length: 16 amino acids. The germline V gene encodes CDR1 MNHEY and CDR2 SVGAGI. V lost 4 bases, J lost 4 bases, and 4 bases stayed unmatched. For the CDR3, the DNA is TGTGCCAGCAGTTCCCCGGGACTAGCGGGAGGAGAGACCCAGTACTTC. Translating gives CASSSPGLAGGETQYF.

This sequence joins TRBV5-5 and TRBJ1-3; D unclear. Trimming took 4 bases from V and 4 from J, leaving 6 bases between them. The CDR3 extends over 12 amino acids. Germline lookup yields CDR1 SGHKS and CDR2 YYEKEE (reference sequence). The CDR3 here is CASSERGNTIYF. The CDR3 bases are TGTGCCAGCAGCGAGCGGGGAAACACCATATATTTT. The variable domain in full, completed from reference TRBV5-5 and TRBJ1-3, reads DAGVTQSPTHLIKTRGQQVTLRCSPISGHKSVSWYQQVLGQGPQFIFQYYEKEERGRGNFPDRFSARQFPNYSSELNVNALLLGDSALYLCASSERGNTIYFGEGSWLTVV.

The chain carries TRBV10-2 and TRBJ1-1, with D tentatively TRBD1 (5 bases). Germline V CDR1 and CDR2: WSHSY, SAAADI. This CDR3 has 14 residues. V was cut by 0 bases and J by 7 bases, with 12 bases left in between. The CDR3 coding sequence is TGCGCCAGCAGTGAGTCGGGGGGTTGGGGTGAAGCTTTCTTT. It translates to CASSESGGWGEAFF.